This TCR beta chain is drawn from a study of blood T cell repertoires in COVID-19. At the level of the study: Some COVID-19 samples were acute and others convalescent; all came from the United States, Italy and Spain.

Profiled with immunoSEQ multiplex PCR; TCRdb holds only in-frame clones, not every one. The data show around 300,000 clones, over 75% seen once. The germline V and J ends were trimmed by 6 bases and 1 base, with 10 bases remaining between them. The germline gives CDR1 MNHEY, CDR2 SMNVEV (reference sequence). This CDR3 spans 14 amino acids. This receptor was obtained from a human donor in a cohort sampled during active COVID-19. The sample comprised peripheral blood. The V gene is TRBV27, the J gene TRBJ1-3; D may be TRBD1 (5 bases). This chain's CDR3 is CASSPKGSGNTIYF. CDR3 coding DNA: TGTGCCAGCAGCCCAAAGGGGTCTGGAAACACCATATATTTT.